These 16 T cell receptor beta chains were sequenced from one sample in a study of cytomegalovirus exposure and HLA in healthy donors. It was with 60 Vbeta and 13 Jbeta primers that the PCR ran. Profiled with immunoSEQ multiplex PCR; TCRdb holds only in-frame clones, not every one. The sample carries roughly 89,000 clones, around 82% recorded once. Material for sequencing was PBMCs. The receptors were sampled from a man aged 18 to 35 in good health and CMV-seronegative.

The chain combines TRBV11-3 with TRBJ2-2; D ambiguous. V lost 1 base to trimming and J lost 3 bases, with 9 bases between them. CDR1 is SGHNT, CDR2 YENEEA, per germline. The CDR3 extends over 15 amino acids. CDR3 nucleotide sequence: TGTGCCAGCAGCTTAGGGGCAGCCGACACCGGGGAGCTGTTTTTT. Translating it yields CASSLGAADTGELFF.

The V call is TRBV7-2, the J call TRBJ2-1, with a possible D match to TRBD2 (5 bases). Germline V gene lookup returns CDR1 SGHTA and CDR2 FQGNSA. This CDR3 spans 13 amino acids. The V and J ends lost 3 bases and 8 bases respectively, with 11 bases between them. The CDR3 DNA reads TGTGCCAGCAGCTTCCTAGCTTACTATGAGCAGTTCTTC. Its translation: CASSFLAYYEQFF.

The chain employs TRBV5-4 and TRBJ1-2; D remains ambiguous. CDR3 length equals 14 residues. Looked up from germline, CDR1 is SGHNT and CDR2 is YYREEE (reference sequence). Trimming pared 1 base from V and 8 bases from J, leaving 15 bases between. CDR3 DNA sequence: TGTGCCAGCAGCTTGAACGAGGAGGGAAGGGGCTACACCTTC. Protein: CASSLNEEGRGYTF.

This clone was recorded once. The gene calls are TRBV6-6 and TRBJ1-6, with a tentative D call TRBD1 (6 bases). CDR3 length: 12 residues. CDR1 MNHNY and CDR2 SVGAGI come from the germline V gene (reference sequence). With 6 bases removed from V and 8 bases from J, the gap between germline ends came to 8 bases. CDR3 protein: CASRAGDSPLHF. CDR3 in DNA: TGTGCCAGCAGGGCAGGGGATTCACCCCTCCACTTT.

The J gene is TRBJ2-7, the V gene TRBV5-5, with TRBD2 as a possible D gene (6 bases). Germline V gene data show CDR1 as SGHKS and CDR2 as YYEKEE (reference sequence). Deletions cut 3 bases from V and 6 bases from J, with 19 bases between. The CDR3 sequence is 15 residues long. This CDR3 reads CASSSTGTPYSEQYF. CDR3 coding DNA: TGTGCCAGCAGCTCCACCGGGACTCCGTACTCCGAGCAGTACTTC.

The chain couples TRBV5-4 to TRBJ2-1; perhaps TRBD1 as D (5 bases). CDR1 and CDR2 from the germline V gene are SGHNT and YYREEE (reference sequence). The CDR3 covers 17 residues. V was trimmed by 4 bases and J by 1 base, leaving 18 bases between them. The CDR3 sequence: CASSPGQGFKSYNEQFF. The DNA for the CDR3 is TGTGCCAGCAGCCCAGGGCAGGGCTTCAAATCCTACAATGAGCAGTTCTTC.

The V gene is TRBV5-1, the J gene TRBJ2-7; 9 bases match TRBD1. This CDR3 spans 18 amino acids. CDR1 is SGHRS and CDR2 is YFSETQ in the germline V gene. With 0 bases clipped from V and 4 bases from J, the junction kept 14 bases outside the gene matches. CDR3 in amino acids: CASSLGGQGDRANYEQYF. The CDR3, as DNA: TGCGCCAGCAGCTTGGGGGGGCAGGGGGACAGGGCGAATTACGAGCAGTACTTC.

The chain couples TRBV11-2 to TRBJ2-3; D is uncertain. The CDR3 runs 14 residues. V was pared by 6 bases and J by 0 bases, with 10 bases between. Germline V gene data show CDR1 as SGHAT and CDR2 as FQNNGV. Written as DNA, the CDR3 is TGTGCCAGCAGGATTCGAGGTAGCACAGATACGCAGTATTTT. This codes for CASRIRGSTDTQYF.

This rearrangement joins TRBV5-6 to TRBJ1-6; perhaps TRBD1 as D (5 bases). V lost 1 base and J 4 bases, leaving 15 bases between the germline ends. The CDR3 totals 17 residues. Germline V lookup: CDR1 SGHDT, CDR2 YYEEEE. CDR3 DNA: TGTGCCAGCAGCTTGAAGCGGGGAAGGGGTTATAATTCACCCCTCCACTTT. Translated: CASSLKRGRGYNSPLHF. The full variable domain, in which reference TRBV5-6 and TRBJ1-6 provide the parts outside the CDR3, is DAGVTQSPTHLIKTRGQQVTLRCSPKSGHDTVSWYQQALGQGPQFIFQYYEEEERQRGNFPDRFSGHQFPNYSSELNVNALLLGDSALYLCASSLKRGRGYNSPLHFGNGTRLTVT.

The V call is TRBV5-4, the J call TRBJ1-5, with D maybe TRBD1 (6 bases). The CDR3 has 14 residues. Germline V lookup: CDR1 SGHNT, CDR2 YYREEE (reference sequence). With 4 bases removed from V and 4 bases from J, the gap between germline ends came to 12 bases. This chain's CDR3 is CASSIQGLNQPQHF. The CDR3 coding sequence is TGTGCCAGCAGCATACAGGGTTTGAATCAGCCCCAGCATTTT.

The chain has TRBV9 and TRBJ2-1, with a possible D match to TRBD2 (6 bases). V dropped 0 bases and J dropped 9 bases, with 22 bases sitting between them. Per germline, CDR1 SGDLS and CDR2 YYNGEE. This CDR3 spans 17 amino acids. CDR3 DNA sequence: TGTGCCAGCAGCGTAGCCGGGACTTCTACTACACAAGGTGAGCAGTTCTTC. Translating gives CASSVAGTSTTQGEQFF.

The chain employs TRBV9 and TRBJ2-7, with 8 positions matching TRBD1. There are 15 residues in the CDR3. CDR1 is SGDLS and CDR2 is YYNGEE in the germline V gene. Unmatched junction bases numbered 12, after V lost 4 bases and J lost 6 bases. The CDR3 region is CASSPTFLTGGEQYF. CDR3 in DNA: TGTGCCAGCAGCCCAACCTTTTTAACAGGGGGCGAGCAGTACTTC.

V is TRBV6-1 and J is TRBJ2-7; 11 nucleotides line up with TRBD1. The CDR3 loop spans 16 amino acids. Per germline, CDR1 MNHNS and CDR2 SASEGT. V lost 2 bases, J lost 3 bases, and 6 bases stayed unmatched. The CDR3 DNA reads TGTGCCAGCAGTGAATATGGACAGGGGGCTTACTACGAGCAGTACTTC. Translation gives CASSEYGQGAYYEQYF.

The J gene is TRBJ2-2, the V gene TRBV6-5; TRBD1 is a possible D gene (6 bases). Germline CDR1 is MNHEY and CDR2 is SVGAGI. The CDR3 sequence is 16 residues long. Trimming left V 2 bases short and J 1 base short, with 11 bases between. In DNA form, the CDR3 reads TGTGCCAGCAGTTACGAGGGCAGGGGGAACACCGGGGAGCTGTTTTTT. The encoded protein is CASSYEGRGNTGELFF.

This clone has more than one count but fewer than ten. The chain carries TRBV9 and TRBJ2-7; TRBD2 is a possible D gene (6 bases). V shed 4 bases and J shed 5 bases, with 13 bases lying between them. The CDR3 loop spans 13 amino acids. The germline CDR1 and CDR2 sequences are SGDLS and YYNGEE. DNA for the CDR3: TGTGCCAGCAGCCAAGCGGGTTTCGACGAGCAGTACTTC. Translated: CASSQAGFDEQYF. Based on the CDR3 plus reference TRBV9 and TRBJ2-7, the full variable domain is DSGVTQTPKHLITATGQRVTLRCSPRSGDLSVYWYQQSLDQGLQFLIQYYNGEERAKGNILERFSAQQFPDLHSELNLSSLELGDSALYFCASSQAGFDEQYFGPGTRLTVT.

This chain joins TRBV5-1 and TRBJ2-1; D is possibly TRBD1 (6 bases). Germline loops: CDR1 SGHRS, CDR2 YFSETQ. This CDR3 has 16 amino acids. V was trimmed by 2 bases and J by 0 bases, leaving 12 bases between them. DNA for the CDR3: TGCGCCAGCAGCTTCTTAACAGGGAGCTCCTACAATGAGCAGTTCTTC. Translation: CASSFLTGSSYNEQFF.